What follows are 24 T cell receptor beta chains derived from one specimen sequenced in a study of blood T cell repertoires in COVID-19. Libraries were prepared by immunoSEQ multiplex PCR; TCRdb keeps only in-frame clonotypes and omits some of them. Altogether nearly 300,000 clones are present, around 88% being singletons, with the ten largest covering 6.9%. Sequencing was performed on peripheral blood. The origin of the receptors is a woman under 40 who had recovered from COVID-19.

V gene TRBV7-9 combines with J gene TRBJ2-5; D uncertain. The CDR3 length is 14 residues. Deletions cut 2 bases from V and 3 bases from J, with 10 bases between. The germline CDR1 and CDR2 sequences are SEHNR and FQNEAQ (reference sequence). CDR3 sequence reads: CASSLFSEEETQYF. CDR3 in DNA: TGTGCCAGCAGCTTATTCTCAGAAGAAGAGACCCAGTACTTC.

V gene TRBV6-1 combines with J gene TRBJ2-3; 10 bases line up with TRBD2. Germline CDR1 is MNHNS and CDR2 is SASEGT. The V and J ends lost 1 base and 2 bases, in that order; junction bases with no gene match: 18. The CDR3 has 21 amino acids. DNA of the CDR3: TGTGCCAGCAGTGAAGATGGGACCGGAGCGGGGGGGGTAGATGACACAGATACGCAGTATTTT. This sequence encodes CASSEDGTGAGGVDDTDTQYF.

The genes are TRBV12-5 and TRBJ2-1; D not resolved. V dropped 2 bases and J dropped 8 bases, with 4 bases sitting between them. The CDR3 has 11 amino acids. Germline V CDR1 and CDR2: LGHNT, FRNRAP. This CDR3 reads CASGLRDEQFF. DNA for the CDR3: TGTGCTAGTGGTTTGCGGGATGAGCAGTTCTTC.

The CDR3 sequence is CASSLRGDEQYF. The CDR3 bases are TGTGCCAGCAGCTTACGGGGGGACGAGCAGTACTTC. J is TRBJ2-7 and V is TRBV11-2; 7 bases fit TRBD2. V was pared by 2 bases and J by 5 bases, with 0 bases of the junction left unmatched. The CDR3 is 12 residues long. The germline V gene encodes CDR1 SGHAT and CDR2 FQNNGV.

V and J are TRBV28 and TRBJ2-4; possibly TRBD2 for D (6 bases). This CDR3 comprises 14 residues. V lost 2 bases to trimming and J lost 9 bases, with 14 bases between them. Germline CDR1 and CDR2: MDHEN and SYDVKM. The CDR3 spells CASSLAGHGGIQYF. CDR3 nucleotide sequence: TGTGCCAGCAGTTTAGCGGGCCACGGGGGCATTCAGTACTTC.

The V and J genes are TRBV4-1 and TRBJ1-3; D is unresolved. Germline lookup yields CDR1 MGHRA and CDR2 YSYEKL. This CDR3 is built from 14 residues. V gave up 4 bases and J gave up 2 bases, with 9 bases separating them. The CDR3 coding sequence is TGCGCCAGCAGCCCTTTTGGGCCTGGAAACACCATATATTTT. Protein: CASSPFGPGNTIYF.

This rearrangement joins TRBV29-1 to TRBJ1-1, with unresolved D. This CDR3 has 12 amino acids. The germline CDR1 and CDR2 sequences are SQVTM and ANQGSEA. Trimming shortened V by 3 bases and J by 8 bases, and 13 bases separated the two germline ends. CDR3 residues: CSVDPGGQEAFF. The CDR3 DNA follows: TGCAGCGTTGATCCGGGTGGCCAAGAAGCTTTCTTT.

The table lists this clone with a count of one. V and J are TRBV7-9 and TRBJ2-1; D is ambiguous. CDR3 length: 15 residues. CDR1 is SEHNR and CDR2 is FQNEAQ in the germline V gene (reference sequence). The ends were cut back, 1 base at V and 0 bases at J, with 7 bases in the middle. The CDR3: CASSLGEVSYNEQFF. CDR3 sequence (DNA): TGTGCCAGCAGCTTAGGTGAGGTCTCCTACAATGAGCAGTTCTTC.

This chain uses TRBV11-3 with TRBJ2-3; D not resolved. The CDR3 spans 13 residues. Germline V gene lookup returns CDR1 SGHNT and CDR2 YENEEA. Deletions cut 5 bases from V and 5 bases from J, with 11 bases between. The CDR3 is CASSVSSGDTQYF. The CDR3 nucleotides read TGTGCCAGCAGCGTAAGTTCGGGAGATACGCAGTATTTT.

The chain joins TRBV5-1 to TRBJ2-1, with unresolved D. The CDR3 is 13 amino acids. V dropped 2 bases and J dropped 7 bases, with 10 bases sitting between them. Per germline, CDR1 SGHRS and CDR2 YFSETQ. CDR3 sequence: CASSFMIRNEQFF. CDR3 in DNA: TGCGCCAGCAGCTTTATGATTCGGAATGAGCAGTTCTTC.

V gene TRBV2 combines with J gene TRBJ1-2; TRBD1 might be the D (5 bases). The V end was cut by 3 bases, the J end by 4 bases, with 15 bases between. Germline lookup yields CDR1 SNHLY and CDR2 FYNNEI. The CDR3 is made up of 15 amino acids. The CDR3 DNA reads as TGTGCCAGCAGTGAGCGGGACGGAGGACCCTATGGCTACACCTTC. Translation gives CASSERDGGPYGYTF.

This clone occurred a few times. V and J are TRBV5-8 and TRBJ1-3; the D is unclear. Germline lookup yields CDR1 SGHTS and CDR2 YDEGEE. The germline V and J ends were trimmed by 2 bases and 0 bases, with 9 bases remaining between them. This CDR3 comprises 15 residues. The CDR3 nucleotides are TGTGCCAGCAGCTTAGCCCGAAGCTCTGGAAACACCATATATTTT. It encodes CASSLARSSGNTIYF.

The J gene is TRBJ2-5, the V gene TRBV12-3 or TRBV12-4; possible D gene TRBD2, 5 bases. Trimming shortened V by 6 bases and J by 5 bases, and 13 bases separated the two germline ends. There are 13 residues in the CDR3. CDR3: CASRRLEGETQYF. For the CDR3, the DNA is TGTGCCAGCAGGAGACTCGAGGGTGAGACCCAGTACTTC.

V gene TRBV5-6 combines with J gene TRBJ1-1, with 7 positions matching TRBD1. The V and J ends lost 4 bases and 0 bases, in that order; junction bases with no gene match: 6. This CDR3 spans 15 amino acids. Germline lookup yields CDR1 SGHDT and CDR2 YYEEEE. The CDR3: CASSLPTGMNTEAFF. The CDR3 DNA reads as TGTGCCAGCAGCCTGCCGACAGGGATGAACACTGAAGCTTTCTTT. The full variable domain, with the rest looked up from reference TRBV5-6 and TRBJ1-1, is DAGVTQSPTHLIKTRGQQVTLRCSPKSGHDTVSWYQQALGQGPQFIFQYYEEEERQRGNFPDRFSGHQFPNYSSELNVNALLLGDSALYLCASSLPTGMNTEAFFGQGTRLTVV.

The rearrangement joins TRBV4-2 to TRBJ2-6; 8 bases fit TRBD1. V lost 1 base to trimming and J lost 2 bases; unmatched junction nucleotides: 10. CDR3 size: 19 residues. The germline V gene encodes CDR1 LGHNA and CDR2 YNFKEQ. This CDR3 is CASSQGQGAVTPGANVLTF. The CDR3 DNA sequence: TGTGCCAGCAGCCAAGGGCAGGGGGCGGTAACCCCTGGGGCCAACGTCCTGACTTTC.

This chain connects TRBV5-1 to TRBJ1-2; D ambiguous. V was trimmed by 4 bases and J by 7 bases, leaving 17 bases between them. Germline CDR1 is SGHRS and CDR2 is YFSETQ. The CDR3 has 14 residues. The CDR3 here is CASSPGGLEGGYTF. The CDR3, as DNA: TGCGCCAGCAGCCCCGGTGGCCTAGAGGGTGGCTACACCTTC.

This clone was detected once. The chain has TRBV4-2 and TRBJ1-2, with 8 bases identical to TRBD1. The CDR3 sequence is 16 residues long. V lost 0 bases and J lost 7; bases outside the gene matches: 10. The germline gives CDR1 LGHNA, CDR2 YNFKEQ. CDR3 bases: TGTGCCAGCAGCCAAGATAGCGGAGGGACAGGTCTTGGCTACACCTTC. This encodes CASSQDSGGTGLGYTF.

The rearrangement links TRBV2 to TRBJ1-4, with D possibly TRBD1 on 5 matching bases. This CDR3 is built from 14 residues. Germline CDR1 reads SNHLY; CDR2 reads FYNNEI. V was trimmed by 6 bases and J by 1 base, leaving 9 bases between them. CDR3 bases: TGTGCCAGCAGGCGGACAATAACTAATGAAAAACTGTTTTTT. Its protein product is CASRRTITNEKLFF. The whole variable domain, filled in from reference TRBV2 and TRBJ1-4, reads EPEVTQTPSHQVTQMGQEVILRCVPISNHLYFYWYRQILGQKVEFLVSFYNNEISEKSEIFDDQFSVERPDGSNFTLKIRSTKLEDSAMYFCASRRTITNEKLFFGSGTQLSVL.

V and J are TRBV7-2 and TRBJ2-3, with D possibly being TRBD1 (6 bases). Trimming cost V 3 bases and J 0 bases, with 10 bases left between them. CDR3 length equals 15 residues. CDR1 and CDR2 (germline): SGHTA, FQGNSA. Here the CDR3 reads CASSFGQPSTDTQYF. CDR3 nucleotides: TGTGCCAGCAGCTTTGGACAGCCTAGCACAGATACGCAGTATTTT.

CDR3 in amino acids: CASSLDRQNEQFF. CDR3 DNA: TGTGCCAGCAGCCTGGACAGACAAAATGAGCAGTTCTTC. The chain employs TRBV7-2 and TRBJ2-1; D is possibly TRBD1 (6 bases). The CDR3 sequence is 13 residues long. CDR1 is SGHTA and CDR2 is FQGNSA in the germline V gene. V lost 5 bases and J lost 7, with 12 bases in between.

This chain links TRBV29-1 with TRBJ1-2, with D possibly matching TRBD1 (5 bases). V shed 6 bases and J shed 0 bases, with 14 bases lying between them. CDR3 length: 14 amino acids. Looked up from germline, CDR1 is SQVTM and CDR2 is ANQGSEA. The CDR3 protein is CSVGGELANYGYTF. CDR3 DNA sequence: TGCAGCGTCGGGGGGGAGTTAGCTAACTATGGCTACACCTTC.

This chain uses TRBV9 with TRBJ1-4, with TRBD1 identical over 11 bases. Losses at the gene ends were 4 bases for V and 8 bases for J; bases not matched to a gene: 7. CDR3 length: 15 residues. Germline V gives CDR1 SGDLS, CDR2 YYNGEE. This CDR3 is CASSMMGQGEEKLFF. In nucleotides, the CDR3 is TGTGCCAGCAGCATGATGGGACAGGGGGAAGAAAAACTGTTTTTT.

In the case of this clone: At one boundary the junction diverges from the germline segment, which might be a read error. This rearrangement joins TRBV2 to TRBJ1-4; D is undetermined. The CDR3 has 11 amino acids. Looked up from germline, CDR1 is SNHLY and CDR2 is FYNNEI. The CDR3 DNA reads TGTGCCAGCAGTGAATCCGGGTCCTTGGTTTTT. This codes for CASSESGSLVF.

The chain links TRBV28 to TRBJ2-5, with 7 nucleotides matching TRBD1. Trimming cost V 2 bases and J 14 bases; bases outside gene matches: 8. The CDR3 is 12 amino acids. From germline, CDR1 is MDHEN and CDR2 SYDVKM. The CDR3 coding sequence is TGTGCCAGCAGTTTAGGGACAGCCGAGACCTACTTC. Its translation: CASSLGTAETYF.